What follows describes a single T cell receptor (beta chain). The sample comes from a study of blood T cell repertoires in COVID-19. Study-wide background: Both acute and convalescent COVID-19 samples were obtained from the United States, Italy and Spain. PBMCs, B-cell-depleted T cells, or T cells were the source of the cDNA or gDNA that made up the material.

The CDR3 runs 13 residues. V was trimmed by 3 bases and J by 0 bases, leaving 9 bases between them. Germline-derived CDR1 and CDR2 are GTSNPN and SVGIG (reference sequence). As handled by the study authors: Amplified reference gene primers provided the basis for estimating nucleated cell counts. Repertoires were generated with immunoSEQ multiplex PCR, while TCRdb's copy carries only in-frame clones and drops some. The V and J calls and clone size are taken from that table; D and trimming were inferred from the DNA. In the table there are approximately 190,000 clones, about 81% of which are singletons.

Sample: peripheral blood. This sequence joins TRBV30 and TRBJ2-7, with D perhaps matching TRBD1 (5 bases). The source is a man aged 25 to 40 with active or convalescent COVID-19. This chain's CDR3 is CAWRGPSSYEQYF. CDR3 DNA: TGTGCCTGGAGGGGGCCCAGCTCCTACGAGCAGTACTTC.